This T cell receptor beta chain derives from a study of blood T cells in healthy people across ages. Next came a second PCR, run for about 7 to 11 cycles, which used a sample-barcoded 5' primer along with a J-beta primer mix. Sequencing recovered at least 2.5 million CDR3-containing paired-end reads from each sample. Each CDR3 protein gets one entry after TCRdb re-called the 5' RACE reads with MiXCR. The profile shows around 1.5 million distinct CDR3 sequences, 42% of them singletons. This clonotype was seen a few times. Its antigen is not known. Study-level results: Naive T cell percentage strongly correlated with TCR beta diversity.

From germline, CDR1 is GTSNPN and CDR2 SVGIG (reference sequence). The V end was cut by 2 bases, the J end by 2 bases, with 6 bases between. The CDR3 contains 12 residues. The chain recombines TRBV30 with TRBJ2-5; no definite D call. This receptor was identified in a young woman in good health. Sample: blood. The CDR3 region is CAWSREQETQYF. The CDR3, as DNA: TGTGCCTGGAGTCGCGAACAAGAGACCCAGTACTTC.